This T cell receptor (beta chain) was sequenced in a study of sequential checkpoint blockade in melanoma. Study details: Randomization was 1:1 between first-line nivolumab→ipilimumab and ipilimumab→nivolumab. After both sequences, patients received maintenance nivolumab.

Treatment specified: randomized to nivolumab then ipilimumab (arm A) or the reverse (arm B). No patient had prior DNA-damaging chemotherapy. Sorted cells were live CD3+CD8+, lacking CD19 and CD56, from PBMCs. Only in-frame clones appear in the TCRdb table, and some are missing; sequencing was by immunoSEQ multiplex PCR. The table records approximately 9,300 clones, less than 85% of them present only once. CDR3 length: 13 residues. Per the germline V gene, CDR1 is MNHEY and CDR2 is SMNVEV (reference sequence). Trimming removed 3 bases at V and 0 bases at J, with 5 bases between. The chain employs TRBV27 and TRBJ1-2; no definite D call. The receptor comes from a human donor with melanoma. The sequenced sample was CD8+ T cells sorted from blood (inferred from file names), obtained from a patient given nivolumab and ipilimumab in sequence. CDR3 DNA sequence: TGTGCCAGCAGTTTCGGGGCTAACTATGGCTACACCTTC. Its translation: CASSFGANYGYTF.